The 12 T cell receptor beta chains listed next were all sequenced from one sample in a study of shared clonotypes between healthy human individuals. The repertoire was sequenced with immunoSEQ multiplex PCR; TCRdb's copy has only in-frame clones and lacks some. Among 1 million to 1.3 million clones listed, around 82% were seen once. What was sequenced was memory CD4+ T cells from PBMCs. Subset in this sample: CD45RA-negative fraction. The receptors were sampled from a man between 18 and 35 years old in good health. Some clones in this sample may be carry-over from other donors' samples.

The chain carries TRBV10-3 and TRBJ2-6; 7 bases match TRBD1. CDR1 and CDR2 (germline): ENHRY, SYGVKD. Trimming cost V 8 bases and J 2 bases; bases outside gene matches: 6. CDR3 length: 15 amino acids. CDR3 sequence: CAIQGQMTGANVLTF. The CDR3, as DNA: TGTGCCATCCAGGGACAGATGACTGGGGCCAACGTCCTGACTTTC.

The rearrangement links TRBV5-1 to TRBJ2-1; 7 bases map to TRBD2. Germline lookup yields CDR1 SGHRS and CDR2 YFSETQ. CDR3 length: 17 residues. V was clipped by 2 bases and J by 3 bases; unmatched bases: 11. CDR3 region: CASSLSPPTSSYNEQFF. The CDR3 DNA reads TGCGCCAGCAGCTTATCCCCACCGACTAGCAGCTACAATGAGCAGTTCTTC. Supplemented by reference TRBV5-1 and TRBJ2-1, the full variable domain reads KAGVTQTPRYLIKTRGQQVTLSCSPISGHRSVSWYQQTPGQGLQFLFEYFSETQRNKGNFPGRFSGRQFSNSRSEMNVSTLELGDSALYLCASSLSPPTSSYNEQFFGPGTRLTVL.

The chain is built from TRBV7-6 and TRBJ1-3, with a possible D match to TRBD1 (5 bases). V lost 4 bases to trimming and J lost 0 bases, with 10 bases between them. The CDR3 runs to 15 residues. Per the germline V gene, CDR1 is SGHVS and CDR2 is FNYEAQ. The CDR3 here is CASSWGRNSGNTIYF. For the CDR3, the DNA is TGTGCCAGCAGCTGGGGCAGGAACTCTGGAAACACCATATATTTT.

This chain connects TRBV19 to TRBJ2-5, with 7 bases identical to TRBD1. CDR3 length: 14 amino acids. Germline V gene sequence: CDR1 LNHDA, CDR2 SQIVND (reference sequence). Germline trimming cut 6 bases from V and 2 bases from J; bases unmatched to any gene: 6. Here the CDR3 DNA reads TGTGCCAGTAGACGGACAGGACCTCAAGAGACCCAGTACTTC. It encodes CASRRTGPQETQYF.

For this clone: This may come from a read error, since a much larger clone is one base off. Other DNA sequences in this sample translate to the same CDR3. The chain joins TRBV28 to TRBJ2-7; 10 bases map to TRBD2. The CDR3 totals 14 residues. Germline V gene data show CDR1 as MDHEN and CDR2 as SYDVKM. The CDR3: CASIGASGSQEQYF. CDR3 nucleotide sequence: TGCGCCAGCATTGGGGCTAGCGGGAGTCAAGAGCAGTACTTC.

This clone showed up just a few times. A read error likely explains this, since a far larger clone differs by one base. The sample holds other DNA sequences that translate to the same CDR3. The chain links TRBV29-1 to TRBJ1-1; perhaps TRBD1 as D (6 bases). CDR3 length: 12 residues. V was clipped by 5 bases and J by 1 base, with 8 bases between them. The germline gives CDR1 SQVTM, CDR2 ANQGSEA. CDR3 amino acids: CSVLTGNTEAFF. CDR3 nucleotides: TGCAGCGTTCTGACAGGGAACACTGAAGCTTTCTTT.

This chain links TRBV5-1 with TRBJ2-7; 10 bases fit TRBD2. This CDR3 contains 15 residues. CDR1 SGHRS and CDR2 YFSETQ come from the germline V gene. The V gene end was trimmed by 4 bases and the J gene end by 1 base; junction bases not matched to a gene: 5. The CDR3 nucleotides read TGCGCCAGCAGCGGAGTAGCGGGAGGATCCTACGAGCAGTACTTC. Translation: CASSGVAGGSYEQYF. Variable domain in full (rest from reference TRBV5-1 and TRBJ2-7): KAGVTQTPRYLIKTRGQQVTLSCSPISGHRSVSWYQQTPGQGLQFLFEYFSETQRNKGNFPGRFSGRQFSNSRSEMNVSTLELGDSALYLCASSGVAGGSYEQYFGPGTRLTVT.

The CDR3 nucleotides read TGTGCCAGCAGCTTACGGCATGCTAGTGAAGCTTTCTTT. The encoded protein is CASSLRHASEAFF. The chain carries TRBV7-2 and TRBJ1-1; D unresolved. The germline V gene has CDR1 SGHTA and CDR2 FQGNSA. V dropped 2 bases and J dropped 7 bases, with 11 bases sitting between them. The CDR3 contains 13 residues.

This chain joins TRBV27 and TRBJ2-7; possibly TRBD1 or TRBD2 for D (5 bases each). Germline V gives CDR1 MNHEY, CDR2 SMNVEV (reference sequence). The CDR3 is made up of 13 amino acids. Trimming shortened V by 5 bases and J by 5 bases, and 13 bases separated the two germline ends. This chain's CDR3 is CASSHRGAHEQYF. CDR3 nucleotides: TGTGCCAGCAGTCACCGAGGGGCTCACGAGCAGTACTTC.

V and J are TRBV28 and TRBJ2-3; D is perhaps TRBD1 (5 bases). The V gene lost 4 bases and the J gene lost 0 bases, with 8 bases spanning the gap. The CDR3 has 14 amino acids. CDR1 and CDR2 (germline): MDHEN, SYDVKM. DNA for the CDR3: TGTGCCAGCAGTTCCGCAGGGAGCACAGATACGCAGTATTTT. This gives the protein CASSSAGSTDTQYF.

The chain links TRBV9 to TRBJ2-1; the D is unclear. The CDR3 loop spans 14 amino acids. Deletions cut 0 bases from V and 5 bases from J, with 9 bases between. Germline V CDR1 and CDR2: SGDLS, YYNGEE. This chain's CDR3 is CASSVVAGNNEQFF. The CDR3 DNA reads as TGTGCCAGCAGCGTAGTAGCCGGAAACAATGAGCAGTTCTTC.

This clone has a single count. The CDR3 DNA follows: TGTGCCAGTAACGGTTCGGGTCAGCCCCAGCATTTT. Amino acids: CASNGSGQPQHF. V is TRBV19 and J is TRBJ1-5; D unclear. Germline V gene lookup returns CDR1 LNHDA and CDR2 SQIVND (reference sequence). V shed 7 bases and J shed 6 bases, with 10 bases lying between them. This CDR3 has 12 amino acids. The entire variable domain, with the rest obtained from reference TRBV19 and TRBJ1-5, is as follows: DGGITQSPKYLFRKEGQNVTLSCEQNLNHDAMYWYRQDPGQGLRLIYYSQIVNDFQKGDIAEGYSVSREKKESFPLTVTSAQKNPTAFYLCASNGSGQPQHFGDGTRLSIL.